This passage covers 26 T cell receptor beta chains from one sample sequenced in a study of blood T cell repertoires in COVID-19. Profiling relied on immunoSEQ multiplex PCR, and the TCRdb table lists in-frame clones only, not all of them. The sample gives approximately 220,000 clones, about four fifths of which show up once; 2% to 3% is in the top ten. The material sequenced was peripheral blood. These receptors were taken from a woman aged 40 to 49 with active or convalescent COVID-19.

V is TRBV4-1 and J is TRBJ1-4, with 9 bases identical to TRBD1. The CDR3 has 15 residues. J lost 8 bases, V lost 2 bases, and 6 bases had no gene match. The germline CDR1 and CDR2 sequences are MGHRA and YSYEKL. The CDR3 sequence is CASSQSGQGWEKLFF. The CDR3 nucleotides read TGCGCCAGCAGCCAATCGGGACAGGGATGGGAAAAACTGTTTTTT.

V is TRBV9 and J is TRBJ2-3, with TRBD1 matching 8 bases. This CDR3 is 16 amino acids long. Germline V CDR1 and CDR2: SGDLS, YYNGEE. The V segment lost 2 bases and the J segment 6 bases; nucleotides outside the gene matches: 11. Here the CDR3 reads CASSVTPGGGWDTQYF. In DNA form, the CDR3 reads TGTGCCAGCAGCGTGACCCCAGGGGGCGGGTGGGATACGCAGTATTTT.

The chain recombines TRBV28 with TRBJ2-3, with D perhaps TRBD1 (5 bases). Per germline, CDR1 MDHEN and CDR2 SYDVKM. Between the trimmed V and J ends, which lost 6 bases and 3 bases, there was a span of 19 bases. The CDR3 runs 16 residues. This CDR3 is CASRPSDIKGTDTQYF. The DNA for the CDR3 is TGTGCCAGCAGGCCCTCGGACATAAAAGGAACAGATACGCAGTATTTT.

The rearrangement links TRBV3-1 (or the pseudogene TRBV3-2) to TRBJ2-2, with 9 bases identical to TRBD2. V lost 1 base to trimming and J lost 0 bases; unmatched junction nucleotides: 0. The CDR3 has 16 residues. Germline CDR1 is LGHDT and CDR2 is YNNKEL (reference sequence). Here the CDR3 reads CASSQVAGANTGELFF. The CDR3 coding sequence is TGTGCCAGCAGCCAAGTAGCGGGGGCGAACACCGGGGAGCTGTTTTTT.

The chain employs TRBV5-4 and TRBJ1-2, with a tentative D call TRBD1 (5 bases). The CDR3 has 12 amino acids. V lost 6 bases and J lost 2, with 8 bases in between. Germline V gives CDR1 SGHNT, CDR2 YYREEE (reference sequence). CDR3 amino acids: CASNQGNYGYTF. The DNA of the CDR3 is TGTGCCAGCAATCAGGGCAACTATGGCTACACCTTC.

V usage is TRBV30 and J usage is TRBJ1-6; 12 bases line up with TRBD1. V shed 6 bases and J 6 bases; nucleotides not matched to a gene: 9. CDR1 and CDR2 (germline): GTSNPN, SVGIG (reference sequence). This CDR3 is 16 amino acids long. The CDR3 region has the DNA TGTGCCTGCACACCGGGACAGGGGGCTCGTAATTCACCCCTCCACTTT. Its translation is CACTPGQGARNSPLHF.

V usage is TRBV30 and J usage is TRBJ2-7; the match to TRBD1 covers 8 bases. J was trimmed by 3 bases and V by 5 bases; bases with no gene match: 3. There are 12 residues in the CDR3. CDR1 is GTSNPN and CDR2 is SVGIG in the germline V gene (reference sequence). The CDR3, as DNA: TGTGCCTGGGGTGGACAGGGCTACGAGCAGTACTTC. Translation gives CAWGGQGYEQYF. The variable domain in full, with the rest retrieved from reference TRBV30 and TRBJ2-7, is SQTIHQWPATLVQPVGSPLSLECTVEGTSNPNLYWYRQAAGRGLQLLFYSVGIGQISSEVPQNLSASRPQDRQFILSSKKLLLSDSGFYLCAWGGQGYEQYFGPGTRLTVT.

This chain connects TRBV2 to TRBJ1-1; 11 bases align to TRBD1. This CDR3 spans 13 amino acids. Germline CDR1 reads SNHLY; CDR2 reads FYNNEI. Trimming took 7 bases from V and 4 from J; bases not matched to a gene: 2. CDR3 nucleotides: TGTGCCAGCATGGGGACAGGGGGCACTGAAGCTTTCTTT. This codes for CASMGTGGTEAFF.

This clone was seen more than once but under ten times. V gene TRBV11-1 combines with J gene TRBJ1-1; weak D call: TRBD1 (5 bases). Trimming cost V 3 bases and J 5 bases, with 13 bases left between them. Germline CDR1 and CDR2: SGHAT and FQDESV (reference sequence). The CDR3 contains 14 residues. The CDR3: CASSLGRGATEAFF. CDR3 in DNA: TGTGCCAGCAGCTTGGGTAGGGGTGCGACTGAAGCTTTCTTT.

The chain couples TRBV5-6 to TRBJ1-1; 8 bases match TRBD1. Trimming removed 4 bases from V and 4 bases from J; junction bases left unmatched: 3. This CDR3 comprises 13 residues. Per the germline V gene, CDR1 is SGHDT and CDR2 is YYEEEE. For the CDR3, the DNA is TGTGCCAGCAGCGCAGGGGGCGGCACTGAAGCTTTCTTT. Protein sequence: CASSAGGGTEAFF.

This clone was counted only a few times. The DNA of the CDR3 is TGTGCCAGCAGCTTAGCGCGGACAGGGGAGAATGGCTACACCTTC. Translated: CASSLARTGENGYTF. V is TRBV7-9 and J is TRBJ1-2, with TRBD1 identical over 9 bases. This CDR3 has 15 residues. Germline CDR1 is SEHNR and CDR2 is FQNEAQ (reference sequence). Unmatched junction bases numbered 5, after V lost 0 bases and J lost 6 bases.

The V call is TRBV2, the J call TRBJ2-2, with 11 bases that match TRBD2. The CDR3 runs 16 residues. Germline CDR1 is SNHLY and CDR2 is FYNNEI. V lost 1 base and J lost 5; bases outside the gene matches: 3. The CDR3 protein is CASSEGRTSGTGELFF. As DNA, the CDR3 is TGTGCCAGCAGTGAAGGAAGGACTAGCGGGACCGGGGAGCTGTTTTTT.

The chain employs TRBV7-8 and TRBJ2-1; 10 bases map to TRBD2. V was clipped by 2 bases and J by 0 bases; unmatched bases: 13. The CDR3 covers 20 residues. Per germline, CDR1 SGHVS and CDR2 FQNEAQ. CDR3 bases: TGTGCCAGCAGCTTATTCTACGCTAGCGGGAGTTCGAGCTCCTACAATGAGCAGTTCTTC. It yields the protein CASSLFYASGSSSSYNEQFF.

The rearrangement joins TRBV5-1 to TRBJ1-2, with 9 bases aligning to TRBD1. The trim removed 4 bases at V and 4 bases at J, leaving 5 bases unmatched. CDR1 and CDR2 from the germline V gene are SGHRS and YFSETQ. CDR3 size: 14 residues. CDR3 DNA: TGCGCCAGCAGCCTAGGACAGGGGTTCTATGGCTACACCTTC. As protein: CASSLGQGFYGYTF.

The chain combines TRBV7-6 with TRBJ2-3, with a possible D match to TRBD2 (5 bases). V gave up 1 base and J gave up 0 bases, with 11 bases separating them. This CDR3 has 16 amino acids. The germline CDR1 and CDR2 sequences are SGHVS and FNYEAQ. The CDR3 loop is CASSLGGSSSTDTQYF. The CDR3 coding sequence is TGTGCCAGCAGCTTAGGAGGGTCCTCTAGCACAGATACGCAGTATTTT.

V and J are TRBV5-4 and TRBJ2-1, with 9 bases lining up with TRBD1. Germline V gene data show CDR1 as SGHNT and CDR2 as YYREEE (reference sequence). V lost 0 bases, J lost 5 bases, and 3 bases stayed unmatched. The CDR3 is 15 amino acids. The CDR3 here is CASSLEDRGHNEQFF. CDR3 nucleotides: TGTGCCAGCAGCTTGGAGGACAGGGGACACAATGAGCAGTTCTTC.

This clone was counted between two and nine times. V gene TRBV5-4 combines with J gene TRBJ2-2; 10 bases line up with TRBD1. Losses at the gene ends were 5 bases for V and 5 bases for J; bases not matched to a gene: 9. The CDR3 is 16 amino acids. Germline lookup yields CDR1 SGHNT and CDR2 YYREEE (reference sequence). The CDR3 DNA is TGTGCCAGCAGTTCCCAGGGGACAGGGGTGACCGGGGAGCTGTTTTTT. Its protein is CASSSQGTGVTGELFF.

This clone was counted only a few times. The chain carries TRBV28 and TRBJ1-5; 7 bases are shared with TRBD1. With V trimmed by 7 bases and J by 0 bases, 15 bases remained unmatched. CDR3 length: 18 amino acids. Germline assignment: CDR1 MDHEN and CDR2 SYDVKM. The CDR3, as DNA: TGTGCCAGCAATTCTGCAATCCGGGACAGATATAGCAATCAGCCCCAGCATTTT. Its translation is CASNSAIRDRYSNQPQHF.

This rearrangement joins TRBV4-2 to TRBJ1-3, with a tentative D call TRBD1 (6 bases). CDR1 LGHNA and CDR2 YNFKEQ come from the germline V gene. Trimming took off 3 bases at V and 3 bases at J, with 18 bases between the two ends. CDR3 size: 17 residues. The CDR3 coding sequence is TGTGCCAGCAGCCATGAGGACCCGGACAGCTATGGAAACACCATATATTTT. This translates into CASSHEDPDSYGNTIYF.

V and J are TRBV5-1 and TRBJ1-1, with 7 bases lining up with TRBD1. Trimming took 0 bases from V and 7 from J; bases not matched to a gene: 12. Germline CDR1 SGHRS, CDR2 YFSETQ. The CDR3 loop spans 16 amino acids. The CDR3 spells CASSLDPQGSAVEAFF. The CDR3, as DNA: TGCGCCAGCAGCTTGGACCCACAGGGGAGCGCGGTTGAAGCTTTCTTT.

On this clone itself: Relative to the germline gene, one junction end is altered; a read error may explain this. The chain joins TRBV7-7 to TRBJ2-1, with a possible D match to TRBD2 (5 bases). This CDR3 region has 14 residues. Germline V gene data show CDR1 as SSHAT and CDR2 as FNYEAQ (reference sequence). In DNA form, the CDR3 reads TGTGCTAGCAGCTTGCGACTCGAGGGCAATGAGCAGTTCTTC. This codes for CASSLRLEGNEQFF. The full variable domain, with the rest looked up from reference TRBV7-7 and TRBJ2-1, is GAGVSQSPRYKVTKRGQDVTLRCDPISSHATLYWYQQALGQGPEFLTYFNYEAQPDKSGLPSDRFSAERPEGSISTLTIQRTEQRDSAMYRCASSLRLEGNEQFFGPGTRLTVL.

The V gene is TRBV4-3, the J gene TRBJ1-2; D gene ambiguous. Looked up from germline, CDR1 is LGHNA and CDR2 is YSLEER. V dropped 0 bases and J dropped 4 bases, with 12 bases sitting between them. The CDR3 covers 15 residues. As DNA, the CDR3 is TGCGCCAGCAGCCAAGATCGAGAGGGATTCTATGGCTACACCTTC. It specifies CASSQDREGFYGYTF.

In this sample, this clone turned up a few times. The genes are TRBV21-1 and TRBJ2-7; no DNA check was done on the table's D call, TRBD1. TRBV21-1 is an annotated pseudogene. The CDR3 has 16 amino acids. As DNA, the CDR3 is TGTGCCAGCATCCCTTCTAAAGACAGGGGATCATCCGAGCAGTACTTC. Translation: CASIPSKDRGSSEQYF.

The rearrangement links TRBV19 to TRBJ1-2, with D tentatively TRBD1 (5 bases). CDR3 length: 14 residues. V was clipped by 3 bases and J by 9 bases, with 17 bases between them. Germline loops: CDR1 LNHDA, CDR2 SQIVND (reference sequence). Here the CDR3 reads CASSMGRSLNSYTF. The CDR3 DNA sequence: TGTGCCAGTAGTATGGGGCGAAGTTTAAATAGCTACACCTTC.

The genes are TRBV6-5 and TRBJ2-7, with D possibly matching TRBD2 (7 bases). CDR1 and CDR2 from the germline V gene are MNHEY and SVGAGI. V was cut by 8 bases and J by 6 bases, with 11 bases left in between. This CDR3 spans 11 amino acids. The CDR3 nucleotides read TGTGCCAGCGAGGGGGGGTCCGAGCAGTACTTC. Protein product: CASEGGSEQYF.

V gene TRBV6-6 combines with J gene TRBJ2-1; 14 bases agree with TRBD2. The CDR3 consists of 21 residues. V lost 6 bases to trimming and J lost 0 bases; unmatched junction nucleotides: 16. Germline V gene lookup returns CDR1 MNHNY and CDR2 SVGAGI (reference sequence). The CDR3 spells CASSPYMGLAGVIPSYNEQFF. CDR3 coding DNA: TGTGCCAGCAGCCCATACATGGGACTAGCGGGAGTCATCCCCTCCTACAATGAGCAGTTCTTC.